This T cell receptor beta chain comes out of a study of metastatic and nonmetastatic thyroid tumors. This CDR3 region has 15 residues. Germline values: CDR1 MDHEN, CDR2 SYDVKM. J lost 5 bases, V lost 6 bases, and 8 bases had no gene match. The study, taken as a whole, reports: Significantly higher TCR beta diversity was reportedly seen in malignant thyroid tumors than benign nodules, in blood and tumor.

None of the patients had undergone any treatment ahead of thyroid surgery. In the study's own analysis: In papillary thyroid cancer, a distant-metastasis classifier was built using CDR3 differences across clinicopathological groups. TCRdb re-called clones from the PCR reads using MiXCR. These V and J calls originate from TCRdb's pipeline instead of the authors' own analysis. The sample shows 35,000 to 50,000 clones, about a sixth of them seen only once. Notes on this clone: Its antigen is still unknown.

Sequenced sample: tumor tissue. The receptor was isolated from a female donor with papillary thyroid cancer or a benign thyroid nodule (not recorded which). Some clones in this sample may be carry-over from other donors' samples. V gene TRBV28 combines with J gene TRBJ2-3; TRBD1 aligns across 10 bases. CDR3 region: CASSRTGGEGDTQYF. CDR3 DNA: TGTGCCAGCAGCCGGACAGGGGGAGAGGGAGATACGCAGTATTTT.